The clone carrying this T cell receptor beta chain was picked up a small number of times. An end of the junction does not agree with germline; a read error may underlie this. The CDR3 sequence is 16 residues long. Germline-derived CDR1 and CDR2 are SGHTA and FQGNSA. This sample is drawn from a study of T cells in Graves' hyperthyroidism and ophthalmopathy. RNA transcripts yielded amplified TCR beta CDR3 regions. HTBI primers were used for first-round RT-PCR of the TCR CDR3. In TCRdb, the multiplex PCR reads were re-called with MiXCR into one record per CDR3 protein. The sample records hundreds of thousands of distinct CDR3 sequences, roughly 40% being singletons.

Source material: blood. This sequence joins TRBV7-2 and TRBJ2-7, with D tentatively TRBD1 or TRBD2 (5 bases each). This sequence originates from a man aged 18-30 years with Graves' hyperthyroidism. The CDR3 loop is CASSHAPGRSNYEQYF. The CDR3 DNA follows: TGCGCCAGCAGCCATGCCCCGGGACGCAGTAACTACGAGCAGTACTTC.